Given below is one T cell receptor beta chain in context. The data stem from a study of OX40 agonist ivuxolimab in advanced cancers. Here immunoSEQ multiplex PCR was the method, and the copy in TCRdb shows in-frame clones only, minus some. The sample holds around 69,000 clones, over 75% seen once. Material: CD4+ or CD8+ T cells sorted from blood, obtained in a trial of the OX40 agonist ivuxolimab. This receptor was identified in an adult with an advanced solid tumor such as melanoma, head and neck, liver or kidney cancer.

Here the CDR3 DNA reads TGTGCCAGCAGCCCTACAGGACCACCCCTCCACTTT. This codes for CASSPTGPPLHF. The chain joins TRBV11-2 to TRBJ1-6; a possible D gene is TRBD1 (5 bases). There are 12 residues in the CDR3. From germline, CDR1 is SGHAT and CDR2 FQNNGV. V was cut by 5 bases and J by 11 bases, with 10 bases left in between.